This TCR beta chain was observed in a study of OX40 agonist ivuxolimab in advanced cancers. The V end was cut by 2 bases, the J end by 2 bases, with 13 bases between. This CDR3 spans 15 amino acids. The germline CDR1 and CDR2 sequences are SGHVS and FQNEAQ. General observations from the study: Blood T cells, both CD4+ and CD8+, expanded clonally by week 6 at 0.1 to 3.0 mg/kg.

Generated by immunoSEQ multiplex PCR, the TCRdb table keeps only in-frame clones and is missing some. Here the sample spans around 80,000 clones, about 90% being singletons. About this clone itself: The antigen is unknown.

Patients with autoimmune history or systemic immunosuppression were excluded. The sequencing used CD4+ or CD8+ T cells sorted from blood, collected in a trial of the OX40 agonist ivuxolimab. The origin of this receptor is an adult with an advanced solid tumor such as melanoma, head and neck, liver or kidney cancer. The chain carries TRBV7-8 and TRBJ2-7; D unresolved. In DNA form, the CDR3 reads TGTGCCAGCAGCTTACTGGCTAGGCCTCCCTACGAGCAGTACTTC. Translating it yields CASSLLARPPYEQYF.